Each of the 32 T cell receptor beta chains below was sequenced from the same sample in a study of T cell responses to AZD1222 COVID-19 vaccine. Generated by immunoSEQ multiplex PCR, the TCRdb table keeps only in-frame clones and is missing some. Among about 100,000 clones, 80% to 90% were seen once, and the ten largest hold 5% to 7.5%. This specimen consisted of peripheral blood, obtained on day 0 of AZD1222 vaccination. The receptor source for this set is an adult in good health.

V gene TRBV7-2 combines with J gene TRBJ1-3, with D possibly matching TRBD1 (6 bases). The CDR3 runs to 14 residues. Between the trimmed V and J ends, which lost 5 bases and 4 bases, there was a span of 12 bases. The germline CDR1 and CDR2 sequences are SGHTA and FQGNSA. The CDR3 DNA follows: TGTGCCAGCAGCATATCCGGACAGGGAAACACCATATATTTT. Its translation: CASSISGQGNTIYF.

V usage is TRBV19 and J usage is TRBJ2-1; perhaps TRBD1 as D (5 bases). CDR1 and CDR2 from the germline V gene are LNHDA and SQIVND (reference sequence). V lost 0 bases to trimming and J lost 11 bases, with 11 bases between them. This CDR3 has 13 amino acids. CDR3 in DNA: TGTGCCAGTAGTATAGACGGGCAGGGTCAGCAGTTCTTC. Its translation: CASSIDGQGQQFF.

The chain combines TRBV7-9 with TRBJ1-4, with 9 bases identical to TRBD1. CDR3 length: 14 amino acids. Germline loops: CDR1 SEHNR, CDR2 FQNEAQ (reference sequence). V gave up 4 bases and J gave up 6 bases; unmatched junction bases: 3. The CDR3 reads CASSSQGAHEKLFF. The CDR3 DNA sequence: TGTGCCAGCAGCTCACAGGGGGCGCATGAAAAACTGTTTTTT.

V gene TRBV19 combines with J gene TRBJ1-4, with D possibly TRBD1 on 6 matching bases. The germline V gene has CDR1 LNHDA and CDR2 SQIVND (reference sequence). The V gene lost 4 bases and the J gene lost 5 bases, with 8 bases spanning the gap. The CDR3 spans 13 residues. In DNA form, the CDR3 reads TGTGCCAGTAGTAACAGGGAAAATGAAAAACTGTTTTTT. Its translation: CASSNRENEKLFF.

The gene calls are TRBV2 and TRBJ1-2; possibly TRBD1 for D (5 bases). Germline V lookup: CDR1 SNHLY, CDR2 FYNNEI. The CDR3 totals 15 residues. V was shortened by 4 bases and J by 1 base, with 13 bases between the two germline ends. The CDR3 reads CASSVGQGLNYGYTF. Written as DNA, the CDR3 is TGTGCCAGCAGTGTAGGTCAGGGACTTAACTATGGCTACACCTTC.

The V and J genes are TRBV6-5 and TRBJ2-1; TRBD2 matches 7 bases. This CDR3 contains 16 residues. Per the germline V gene, CDR1 is MNHEY and CDR2 is SVGAGI. V was pared by 0 bases and J by 1 base, with 3 bases of the junction left unmatched. Here the CDR3 reads CASSYSPSGSYNEQFF. CDR3 bases: TGTGCCAGCAGTTACTCCCCTAGCGGTTCCTACAATGAGCAGTTCTTC.

The chain recombines TRBV27 with TRBJ2-1, with D perhaps matching TRBD1 (6 bases). The CDR3 sequence is 15 residues long. V dropped 6 bases and J dropped 3 bases, with 15 bases sitting between them. Per germline, CDR1 MNHEY and CDR2 SMNVEV (reference sequence). In DNA form, the CDR3 reads TGTGCCAGCAGAAGTGGCCAGGGGAACTACAATGAGCAGTTCTTC. The encoded protein is CASRSGQGNYNEQFF.

The J gene is TRBJ2-3, the V gene TRBV2; D uncertain. From germline, CDR1 is SNHLY and CDR2 FYNNEI. The CDR3 has 13 residues. Trimming cost V 2 bases and J 0 bases, with 3 bases left between them. CDR3 residues: CASSESSTDTQYF. DNA of the CDR3: TGTGCCAGCAGTGAATCTAGCACAGATACGCAGTATTTT.

J is TRBJ1-6 and V is TRBV14, with a possible D match to TRBD1 (5 bases). Germline V gives CDR1 SGHDN, CDR2 FVKESK. V dropped 4 bases and J dropped 8 bases, with 9 bases sitting between them. The CDR3 spans 13 residues. CDR3 sequence (DNA): TGTGCCAGCAGCCCGCGAGGGGATTCACCCCTCCACTTT. Its protein is CASSPRGDSPLHF.

The chain is built from TRBV12-5 and TRBJ1-5, with 7 nucleotides matching TRBD1. V gave up 6 bases and J gave up 6 bases; unmatched junction bases: 2. The V gene's germline CDR1 is LGHNT and CDR2 FRNRAP. CDR3 length equals 12 residues. The CDR3 region is CASGTGFQPQHF. Written as DNA, the CDR3 is TGTGCTAGTGGGACAGGGTTTCAGCCCCAGCATTTT.

The chain links TRBV19 to TRBJ2-7, with no clear D. The CDR3 is made up of 13 amino acids. In germline, CDR1 is LNHDA, CDR2 SQIVND (reference sequence). V shed 4 bases and J shed 4 bases, with 11 bases lying between them. The CDR3 DNA reads TGTGCCAGTAGTAGAACCCGACCTTACGAGCAGTACTTC. Its protein is CASSRTRPYEQYF.

This rearrangement joins TRBV5-8 to TRBJ1-1; 7 bases agree with TRBD1. Trimming took 4 bases from V and 7 from J; bases not matched to a gene: 10. The germline V gene has CDR1 SGHTS and CDR2 YDEGEE. The CDR3 sequence is 14 residues long. The CDR3 nucleotides are TGTGCCAGCAGCCAGCGCGAGGGACAGTATGAAGCTTTCTTT. It translates to CASSQREGQYEAFF.

This clone has a handful of counts. V and J are TRBV9 and TRBJ1-3; D is uncertain. Trimming stripped 0 bases from V and 4 bases from J, with 8 bases between. CDR3 length: 14 residues. Germline CDR1 SGDLS, CDR2 YYNGEE. This CDR3 is CASSVESRGNTIYF. The CDR3 bases are TGTGCCAGCAGCGTAGAGTCCAGGGGAAACACCATATATTTT.

V gene TRBV18 combines with J gene TRBJ2-7; 13 bases match TRBD2. V lost 3 bases, J lost 4 bases, and 3 bases stayed unmatched. There are 15 residues in the CDR3. CDR1 KGHSH and CDR2 LQKENI come from the germline V gene. This CDR3 is CASSPGTSGTYEQYF. CDR3 sequence (DNA): TGTGCCAGCTCACCCGGGACTAGCGGGACTTACGAGCAGTACTTC.

The V and J genes are TRBV14 and TRBJ1-1; a possible D gene is TRBD1 (5 bases). This CDR3 has 13 residues. Trimming left V 6 bases short and J 4 bases short, with 12 bases between. CDR1 SGHDN and CDR2 FVKESK come from the germline V gene. This CDR3 reads CASSSQGGTEAFF. The CDR3 DNA sequence: TGTGCCAGCAGTTCCCAGGGAGGCACTGAAGCTTTCTTT.

The rearrangement joins TRBV11-2 to TRBJ2-1; D is undetermined. The CDR3 is 16 residues long. Looked up from germline, CDR1 is SGHAT and CDR2 is FQNNGV. Trimming pared 2 bases from V and 11 bases from J, leaving 22 bases between. CDR3 in amino acids: CASSLTSQRALVKQFF. Here the CDR3 DNA reads TGTGCCAGCAGCTTAACCTCGCAGCGCGCGTTGGTAAAGCAGTTCTTC.

This chain links TRBV2 with TRBJ1-1; no reliable D call. The length of the CDR3 is 14 residues. V gave up 6 bases and J gave up 4 bases, with 15 bases separating them. Looked up from germline, CDR1 is SNHLY and CDR2 is FYNNEI. As DNA, the CDR3 is TGTGCCAGCAGCCCCGTGGGGATGGGCACTGAAGCTTTCTTT. It codes for CASSPVGMGTEAFF. The full variable domain, with the rest looked up from reference TRBV2 and TRBJ1-1, is EPEVTQTPSHQVTQMGQEVILRCVPISNHLYFYWYRQILGQKVEFLVSFYNNEISEKSEIFDDQFSVERPDGSNFTLKIRSTKLEDSAMYFCASSPVGMGTEAFFGQGTRLTVV.

Here the CDR3 reads CASRTQGENTIYF. The CDR3 DNA sequence: TGTGCCAGCAGAACACAGGGGGAAAACACCATATATTTT. This chain joins TRBV6-5 and TRBJ1-3; 8 bases match TRBD1. The CDR3 has 13 amino acids. V shed 6 bases, J shed 6 bases, and the junction held 4 bases outside the gene matches. Looked up from germline, CDR1 is MNHEY and CDR2 is SVGAGI.

The V gene is TRBV6-4, the J gene TRBJ2-3; TRBD2 agrees at 7 bases. V shed 0 bases, J shed 2 bases, and the junction held 2 bases outside the gene matches. The CDR3 has 15 residues. Germline V lookup: CDR1 MRHNA, CDR2 SNTAGT. CDR3 DNA sequence: TGTGCCAGCAGTGACTCGAGCGGGGTCACAGATACGCAGTATTTT. It is translated as CASSDSSGVTDTQYF.

The chain uses TRBV30 and TRBJ2-1; unclear D gene. V lost 1 base, J lost 9 bases, and 7 bases lay in between. The CDR3 contains 11 residues. Germline CDR1 GTSNPN, CDR2 SVGIG (reference sequence). CDR3 bases: TGTGCCTGGAGTGGACGCCTTGAGCAGTTCTTC. This sequence encodes CAWSGRLEQFF.

DNA for the CDR3: TGTGCCAGCAGCACGAATTCACCCCTCCACTTT. Translation gives CASSTNSPLHF. The gene calls are TRBV12-3 or TRBV12-4 and TRBJ1-6; D ambiguous. Trimming left V 6 bases short and J 7 bases short, with 4 bases between. CDR3 size: 11 residues.

The CDR3: CASSPDLNEQFF. DNA for the CDR3: TGTGCCAGCAGCCCCGATCTCAATGAGCAGTTCTTC. The V call is TRBV5-4, the J call TRBJ2-1; the D is unclear. Germline-derived CDR1 and CDR2 are SGHNT and YYREEE (reference sequence). The CDR3 length is 12 residues. V lost 4 bases and J lost 6, with 8 bases in between.

The chain couples TRBV21-1 to TRBJ1-2; TRBD1, the D gene given by the table, was not confirmed from the DNA. TRBV21-1 is annotated as a pseudogene. The CDR3 runs 12 residues. The CDR3 loop is CARRDRGTGYTF. DNA of the CDR3: TGTGCCAGACGGGACAGGGGAACGGGCTACACCTTC.

The chain links TRBV18 to TRBJ2-7, with D maybe TRBD1 (6 bases). CDR1 KGHSH and CDR2 LQKENI come from the germline V gene. The V end lost 4 bases, the J end lost 3 bases, and 7 bases lay between the germline ends. CDR3 length equals 12 residues. CDR3 region: CASSRDIYEQYF. The CDR3, as DNA: TGTGCCAGCTCACGGGACATCTACGAGCAGTACTTC.

This clone has only one observation. The rearrangement joins TRBV7-9 to TRBJ2-1, with D uncertain. Trimming cost V 1 base and J 3 bases, with 7 bases left between them. The CDR3 spans 14 residues. Germline CDR1 reads SEHNR; CDR2 reads FQNEAQ (reference sequence). This chain's CDR3 is CASSLVAVYNEQFF. The CDR3 coding sequence is TGTGCCAGCAGCTTAGTGGCAGTCTACAATGAGCAGTTCTTC.

The chain recombines TRBV5-4 with TRBJ2-2; TRBD1 might be the D (5 bases). Trimming removed 4 bases from V and 6 bases from J, with 10 bases in between. The germline V gene encodes CDR1 SGHNT and CDR2 YYREEE (reference sequence). The length of the CDR3 is 13 residues. The CDR3 DNA reads as TGTGCCAGCAGCGAAGGGGTAGCCGGGGAGCTGTTTTTT. Translating gives CASSEGVAGELFF.

This sequence joins TRBV5-1 and TRBJ2-3; the D is unclear. The CDR3 runs to 13 residues. V dropped 4 bases and J dropped 6 bases, with 12 bases sitting between them. CDR1 is SGHRS, CDR2 YFSETQ, per germline. As DNA, the CDR3 is TGCGCCAGCAGCCCCTTTATCGCGGATACGCAGTATTTT. This encodes CASSPFIADTQYF.

This chain connects TRBV12-3 or TRBV12-4 to TRBJ1-2, with D perhaps matching TRBD1 (5 bases). The ends were cut back, 3 bases at V and 7 bases at J, with 9 bases in the middle. CDR3 size: 12 residues. The DNA for the CDR3 is TGTGCCAGCAGTTTCGGGGGAGGTGGCTACACCTTC. It encodes CASSFGGGGYTF.

This clone showed up just once. The chain carries TRBV7-8 and TRBJ2-1, with TRBD1 matching 7 bases. Germline lookup yields CDR1 SGHVS and CDR2 FQNEAQ. The CDR3 runs to 15 residues. The V gene end was trimmed by 5 bases and the J gene end by 1 base; junction bases not matched to a gene: 5. CDR3 in amino acids: CASSVTGESYNEQFF. The CDR3 DNA is TGTGCCAGCAGCGTTACAGGGGAGTCCTACAATGAGCAGTTCTTC.

The chain employs TRBV6-5 and TRBJ1-5, with 7 bases that match TRBD1. The germline gives CDR1 MNHEY, CDR2 SVGAGI. The CDR3 extends over 13 amino acids. V shed 8 bases and J 4 bases; nucleotides not matched to a gene: 5. CDR3 DNA sequence: TGTGCCAGCCGGTTACAGGGGAATCAGCCCCAGCATTTT. Its protein product is CASRLQGNQPQHF.

CDR3 amino acids: CASSFGAGIPDTQYF. CDR3 in DNA: TGTGCCAGCAGCTTCGGGGCAGGGATTCCAGATACGCAGTATTTT. The chain recombines TRBV7-2 with TRBJ2-3; D possibly matches TRBD1 or TRBD2 (5 bases each). The CDR3 runs 15 residues. Germline CDR1 and CDR2: SGHTA and FQGNSA. With 3 bases removed from V and 4 bases from J, the gap between germline ends came to 14 bases.

For the CDR3, the DNA is TGTGCCAGCAGCACGACAGAAAGCTCCTACAATGAGCAGTTCTTC. Residues: CASSTTESSYNEQFF. The V and J genes are TRBV3-1 (or the pseudogene TRBV3-2) and TRBJ2-1; a weak D match, TRBD1 (5 bases). The germline CDR1 and CDR2 sequences are LGHDT and YNNKEL (reference sequence). V lost 5 bases and J lost 0, with 11 bases in between. The CDR3 totals 15 residues.